The 6 T cell receptor beta chains presented below share a single source sample, sequenced in a study of monozygotic twins with cystic fibrosis. Sequencing was performed with immunoSEQ multiplex PCR; in TCRdb, only in-frame clones are kept and a portion is missing. The table records 25,000 or so clones, 90% of them present only once. The sample comprised blood. All receptors derive from a girl aged 2 to 9 with cystic fibrosis.

V usage is TRBV6-1 and J usage is TRBJ2-7; the D is unclear. Trimming took off 7 bases at V and 2 bases at J, with 9 bases between the two ends. This CDR3 has 12 amino acids. In germline, CDR1 is MNHNS, CDR2 SASEGT. CDR3 sequence reads: CASKNGPYEQYF. The CDR3 DNA sequence: TGTGCCAGCAAAAACGGACCCTACGAGCAGTACTTC.

The chain has TRBV6-5 and TRBJ1-2; 8 nucleotides align to TRBD1. The CDR3 covers 13 residues. V shed 2 bases, J shed 7 bases, and the junction held 3 bases outside the gene matches. Germline V gene data show CDR1 as MNHEY and CDR2 as SVGAGI. The CDR3 DNA sequence: TGTGCCAGCAGTTACGGACAGGGCCTTGGCTACACCTTC. Translating it yields CASSYGQGLGYTF.

The chain combines TRBV7-2 with TRBJ2-1; 7 nucleotides align to TRBD2. CDR3 length: 16 residues. J gave up 4 bases and V 5 bases, and 11 bases lay outside the gene matches. Germline CDR1 reads SGHTA; CDR2 reads FQGNSA. Written as DNA, the CDR3 is TGTGCCAGCAGCCTCAGCGGGACTCATCTATACAATGAGCAGTTCTTC. Amino acids: CASSLSGTHLYNEQFF.

The rearrangement joins TRBV5-1 to TRBJ2-7; no firm D call. Deletions cut 1 base from V and 1 base from J, with 6 bases between. CDR1 and CDR2 (germline): SGHRS, YFSETQ. The CDR3 loop spans 13 amino acids. The CDR3 here is CASSLQVSYEQYF. In nucleotides, the CDR3 is TGCGCCAGCAGCTTGCAGGTGTCCTACGAGCAGTACTTC.

The genes are TRBV20-1 and TRBJ2-7; D gene ambiguous. The V and J ends lost 0 bases and 6 bases respectively, with 6 bases between them. CDR1 and CDR2 (germline): DFQATT, SNEGSKA (reference sequence). The CDR3 is 11 amino acids. CDR3 protein: CSARDPREQYF. The CDR3 DNA is TGCAGTGCTAGAGACCCCCGCGAGCAGTACTTC.

V is TRBV5-5 and J is TRBJ2-5, with D possibly matching TRBD1 (5 bases). The germline CDR1 and CDR2 sequences are SGHKS and YYEKEE (reference sequence). V was shortened by 2 bases and J by 2 bases, with 10 bases between the two germline ends. This CDR3 is 14 amino acids long. The CDR3 spells CASSFQGRQETQYF. The CDR3 nucleotides are TGTGCCAGCAGCTTCCAGGGCAGACAAGAGACCCAGTACTTC. Based on the CDR3 plus reference TRBV5-5 and TRBJ2-5, the full variable domain is DAGVTQSPTHLIKTRGQQVTLRCSPISGHKSVSWYQQVLGQGPQFIFQYYEKEERGRGNFPDRFSARQFPNYSSELNVNALLLGDSALYLCASSFQGRQETQYFGPGTRLLVL.